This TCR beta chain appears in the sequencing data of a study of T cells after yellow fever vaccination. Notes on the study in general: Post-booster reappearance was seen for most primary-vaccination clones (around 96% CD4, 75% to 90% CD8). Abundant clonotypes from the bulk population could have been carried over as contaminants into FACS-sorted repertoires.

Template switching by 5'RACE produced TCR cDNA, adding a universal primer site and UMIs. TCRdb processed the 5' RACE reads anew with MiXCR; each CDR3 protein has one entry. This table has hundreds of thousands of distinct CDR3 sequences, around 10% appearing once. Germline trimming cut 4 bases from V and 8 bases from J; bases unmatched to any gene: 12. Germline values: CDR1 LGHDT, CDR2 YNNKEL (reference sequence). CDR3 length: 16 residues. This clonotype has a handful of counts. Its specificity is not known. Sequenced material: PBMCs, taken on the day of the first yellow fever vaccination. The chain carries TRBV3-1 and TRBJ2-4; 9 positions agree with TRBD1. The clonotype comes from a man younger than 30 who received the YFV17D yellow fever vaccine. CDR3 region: CASSLTTGGFLDIQYF. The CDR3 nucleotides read TGTGCCAGCAGCCTGACCACAGGGGGCTTTTTAGACATTCAGTACTTC.